This paragraph reports one T cell receptor beta chain. Its antigen is as yet unknown. These data come from a study of blood T cells in healthy people across ages. The CDR3 covers 19 residues. Study conclusions and caveats: Changes in expanded clonotypes were possibly confounded, as the CMV status of donors was unknown.

The authors ran a second PCR of 7 to 11 cycles using a sample-barcoded 5' primer and a J-beta primer mix. TCRdb ran MiXCR on the 5' RACE reads and lists one entry per CDR3 protein. The sample lists under 2,000,000 distinct CDR3 sequences; just under 50% were seen once. The chain couples TRBV21-1 to TRBJ2-3; TRBD1 is taken as the D call from the table, unchecked against the DNA. TRBV21-1 is listed as a pseudogene. Sequenced: blood. The clonotype originates from a woman aged 40 to 50 in good health. The CDR3 DNA is TGTGCCAGCAGCAAAGCGGTTGGGGGGAAGAAAAAAGTTGCAGATACGCAGTATTTT. It encodes CASSKAVGGKKKVADTQYF.